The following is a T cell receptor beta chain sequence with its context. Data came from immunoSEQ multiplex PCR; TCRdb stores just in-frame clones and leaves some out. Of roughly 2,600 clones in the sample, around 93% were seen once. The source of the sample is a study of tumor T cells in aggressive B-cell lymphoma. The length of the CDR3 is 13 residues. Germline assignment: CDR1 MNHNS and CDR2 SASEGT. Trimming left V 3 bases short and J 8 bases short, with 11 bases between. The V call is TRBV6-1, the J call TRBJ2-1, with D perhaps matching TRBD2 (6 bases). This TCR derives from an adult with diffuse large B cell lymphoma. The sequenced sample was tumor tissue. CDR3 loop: CASSETPSDEQFF. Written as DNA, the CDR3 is TGTGCCAGCAGTGAGACCCCTAGCGATGAGCAGTTCTTC.